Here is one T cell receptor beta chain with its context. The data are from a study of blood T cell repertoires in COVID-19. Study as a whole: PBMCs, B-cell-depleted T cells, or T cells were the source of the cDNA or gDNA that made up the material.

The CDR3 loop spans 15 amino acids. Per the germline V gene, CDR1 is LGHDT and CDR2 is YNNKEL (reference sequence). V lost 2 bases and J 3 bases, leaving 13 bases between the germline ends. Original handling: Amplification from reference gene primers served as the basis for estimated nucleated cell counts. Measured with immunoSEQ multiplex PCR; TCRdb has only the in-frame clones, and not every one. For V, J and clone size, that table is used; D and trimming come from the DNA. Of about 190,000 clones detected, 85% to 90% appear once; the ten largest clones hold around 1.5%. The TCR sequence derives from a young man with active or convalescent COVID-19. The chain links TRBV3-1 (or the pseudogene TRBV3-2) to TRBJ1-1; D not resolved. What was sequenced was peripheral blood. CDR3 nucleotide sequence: TGTGCCAGCAGCCAATACGGATCCGGGTACACTGAAGCTTTCTTT. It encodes CASSQYGSGYTEAFF.